This T cell receptor beta chain was obtained from a study of blood T cell repertoires in COVID-19. About the research overall: Samples taken during acute and convalescent COVID-19 were collected in the United States, Italy and Spain.

Using immunoSEQ multiplex PCR, the repertoire was profiled, and TCRdb retains in-frame clones only, with some absent. Here the sample spans about 86,000 clones, 87% being singletons. The V gene lost 4 bases and the J gene lost 7 bases, with 21 bases spanning the gap. Germline values: CDR1 SGHRS, CDR2 YFSETQ. The CDR3 is made up of 15 amino acids. The TCR sequence derives from a human donor in a cohort sampled during active COVID-19. The sequenced sample was peripheral blood. The J gene is TRBJ2-7, the V gene TRBV5-1; a weak D match, TRBD2 (6 bases). CDR3 sequence: CASSPPGGTALEQYF. CDR3 nucleotides: TGCGCCAGCAGCCCCCCCGGGGGTACCGCTCTGGAGCAGTACTTC.